Listed here are 20 T cell receptor beta chains from one sample, sequenced in a study of blood T cells in healthy people across ages. The second PCR ran about 6 to 11 cycles with a sample-barcoded 5' primer and J-beta primers. MiXCR, run by TCRdb on the 5' RACE reads, gives a single entry per CDR3 protein. The sample has hundreds of thousands of distinct CDR3 sequences, 29% seen once. Input material: blood. Receptors originate from an elderly woman in good health.

About this clonotype: A much larger clone differs by one base, so this may be a read error. The chain couples TRBV15 to TRBJ2-5; D perhaps matches TRBD2 (5 bases). CDR1 and CDR2 (germline): LNHNV, YYDKDF (reference sequence). The CDR3 has 14 amino acids. The chain's CDR3 is CATSREGVEETQDF. The CDR3 DNA reads as TGTGCCACCAGCAGAGAGGGAGTAGAAGAGACCCAGGACTTC.

To note about this clonotype: A read error is possible here, since a much larger clone lies one base away. This rearrangement joins TRBV5-1 to TRBJ2-1; D assignment may be TRBD1 or TRBD2 (5 bases each). Germline V CDR1 and CDR2: SGHRS, YFSETQ. The CDR3 is 16 amino acids. The CDR3 protein is CDSSVLGTPSYNEQFF. The CDR3 nucleotides are TGCGACAGCAGCGTGCTCGGGACGCCGTCCTACAATGAGCAGTTCTTC.

This clonotype was found many times. V is TRBV6-2 or TRBV6-3 and J is TRBJ2-7, with 13 nucleotides matching TRBD2. CDR3 length equals 17 residues. Trimming took 4 bases from V and 0 from J; bases not matched to a gene: 6. CDR1 MNHEY and CDR2 SVGEGT come from the germline V gene. CDR3 in amino acids: CASSSPGLAGSSYEQYF. CDR3 in DNA: TGTGCCAGCAGTTCCCCGGGACTAGCGGGGAGCTCCTACGAGCAGTACTTC.

The chain has TRBV25-1 and TRBJ2-5, with D tentatively TRBD2 (7 bases). The CDR3 has 17 residues. Per germline, CDR1 MGHDK and CDR2 SYGVNS. V lost 3 bases to trimming and J lost 4 bases, with 21 bases between them. CDR3 in amino acids: CASSEPIITGRGETQYF. The DNA of the CDR3 is TGTGCCAGCAGTGAGCCAATCATAACAGGGAGGGGAGAGACCCAGTACTTC.

This clonotype has only a few counts. This sequence joins TRBV9 and TRBJ1-6, with 10 positions matching TRBD1. V lost 2 bases, J lost 6 bases, and 5 bases stayed unmatched. In germline, CDR1 is SGDLS, CDR2 YYNGEE. CDR3 length: 16 residues. The CDR3 DNA reads as TGTGCCAGCAGCGTGAGCCGGACAGGGGGTAATTCACCCCTCCACTTT. Encoded protein: CASSVSRTGGNSPLHF. The variable domain in full, completed from reference TRBV9 and TRBJ1-6, reads DSGVTQTPKHLITATGQRVTLRCSPRSGDLSVYWYQQSLDQGLQFLIQYYNGEERAKGNILERFSAQQFPDLHSELNLSSLELGDSALYFCASSVSRTGGNSPLHFGNGTRLTVT.

The genes are TRBV18 and TRBJ2-7; TRBD1 agrees at 9 bases. The CDR3 consists of 17 residues. The trim removed 6 bases at V and 0 bases at J, leaving 12 bases unmatched. CDR1 is KGHSH, CDR2 LQKENI, per germline. The chain's CDR3 is CASSPKGQGLSSYEQYF. In DNA, the CDR3 is TGTGCCAGCTCCCCGAAGGGACAGGGCCTTAGCTCCTACGAGCAGTACTTC.

This clonotype was detected many times. The V and J genes are TRBV6-5 and TRBJ2-5; 9 bases align to TRBD1. This CDR3 has 15 residues. Germline V gene sequence: CDR1 MNHEY, CDR2 SVGAGI. With 4 bases clipped from V and 0 bases from J, the junction kept 3 bases outside the gene matches. CDR3 DNA: TGTGCCAGCAGTTCCGGGACAGGGAACCAAGAGACCCAGTACTTC. As protein: CASSSGTGNQETQYF.

Concerning this clonotype itself: This may be a read error: a much more frequent sequence differs by one nucleotide. The V gene is TRBV12-3 or TRBV12-4, the J gene TRBJ1-1, with D possibly TRBD1 on 6 matching bases. This CDR3 has 14 residues. Trimming removed 4 bases at V and 4 bases at J, with 13 bases between. The CDR3 protein is CASSSQGESTEAFF. In DNA form, the CDR3 reads TGTGCCAGCAGTTCACAGGGCGAGAGCACTGAAGCTTTCTTT.

This clonotype was recorded many times. The CDR3 DNA follows: TGTGCCAGCAAGATCAGCTATGGCTACACCTTC. Translated: CASKISYGYTF. The rearrangement joins TRBV6-1 to TRBJ1-2; D gene ambiguous. The CDR3 has 11 amino acids. Germline V CDR1 and CDR2: MNHNS, SASEGT. Trimming took 7 bases from V and 4 from J, leaving 7 bases between them.

This clonotype has only a few counts. This chain connects TRBV20-1 to TRBJ1-5; possible D gene TRBD1, 6 bases. Trimming removed 0 bases at V and 0 bases at J, with 15 bases between. The germline V gene has CDR1 DFQATT and CDR2 SNEGSKA (reference sequence). CDR3 length: 17 residues. The CDR3 nucleotides are TGCAGTGCTAGAGATCTTAGGGGGGCTTATAGCAATCAGCCCCAGCATTTT. It yields the protein CSARDLRGAYSNQPQHF.

This clonotype has a count of ten or more. The chain couples TRBV29-1 to TRBJ2-5; maybe TRBD1 (7 bases). The germline V gene encodes CDR1 SQVTM and CDR2 ANQGSEA. This CDR3 region has 14 residues. V shed 2 bases and J shed 5 bases, with 15 bases lying between them. CDR3 amino acids: CSVELWSGGETQYF. The DNA for the CDR3 is TGCAGCGTTGAACTATGGTCAGGGGGGGAGACCCAGTACTTC.

The chain recombines TRBV2 with TRBJ1-6; D call uncertain. Germline V gives CDR1 SNHLY, CDR2 FYNNEI. This CDR3 region has 13 residues. V was trimmed by 2 bases and J by 10 bases, leaving 9 bases between them. This chain's CDR3 is CASSESVASPLHF. The CDR3 nucleotides read TGTGCCAGCAGTGAATCTGTGGCGTCACCCCTCCACTTT.

This clonotype was observed a few times. This clone may be a read error of a much larger clone one base away. The rearrangement links TRBV6-5 to TRBJ2-5; a possible D gene is TRBD2 (5 bases). V lost 5 bases, J lost 11 bases, and 24 bases lay in between. CDR1 is MNHEY, CDR2 SVGAGI, per germline. This CDR3 has 15 amino acids. The CDR3 reads CASSRTRGGYNEQYF. The DNA for the CDR3 is TGTGCCAGCAGTCGAACTAGAGGTGGATACAATGAGCAGTACTTC.

This clonotype was counted once. This sequence may be a read error, since a much larger clone differs from it by one base. The chain joins TRBV9 to TRBJ1-2; D unclear. This CDR3 contains 11 residues. Germline-derived CDR1 and CDR2 are SGDLS and YYNGEE. Here the CDR3 reads CAGSVNYGYTF. The CDR3, as DNA: TGTGCCGGCAGCGTAAACTATGGCTACACCTTC. The full variable domain, rest sourced from reference TRBV9 and TRBJ1-2, is DSGVTQTPKHLITATGQRVTLRCSPRSGDLSVYWYQQSLDQGLQFLIQYYNGEERAKGNILERFSAQQFPDLHSELNLSSLELGDSALYFCAGSVNYGYTFGSGTRLTVV.

V and J are TRBV20-1 and TRBJ1-1; TRBD1 matches at 8 bases. Germline CDR1 is DFQATT and CDR2 is SNEGSKA (reference sequence). This CDR3 has 15 residues. V gave up 5 bases and J gave up 1 base; unmatched junction bases: 9. The CDR3 nucleotides are TGCAGTGCTCCCCCTTTCGACAGGGGGAACACTGAAGCTTTCTTT. Its translation is CSAPPFDRGNTEAFF.

This clonotype was seen at least ten times. The rearrangement uses TRBV2 and TRBJ1-2; the D gene is possibly TRBD1 (6 bases). V lost 6 bases to trimming and J lost 2 bases, with 10 bases between them. The CDR3 has 13 residues. Germline-derived CDR1 and CDR2 are SNHLY and FYNNEI. The DNA of the CDR3 is TGTGCCAGCAGACGACAGGTCAACTATGGCTACACCTTC. Residues: CASRRQVNYGYTF. The full variable domain, its missing parts supplied by reference TRBV2 and TRBJ1-2, is EPEVTQTPSHQVTQMGQEVILRCVPISNHLYFYWYRQILGQKVEFLVSFYNNEISEKSEIFDDQFSVERPDGSNFTLKIRSTKLEDSAMYFCASRRQVNYGYTFGSGTRLTVV.

This clonotype has ten or more counts. This sequence joins TRBV6-5 and TRBJ1-2; TRBD1 might be the D (6 bases). CDR3 length: 18 amino acids. CDR1 MNHEY and CDR2 SVGAGI come from the germline V gene. Trimming stripped 5 bases from V and 2 bases from J, with 24 bases between. The CDR3 DNA reads as TGTGCCAGCAGTCACCACTCCGCGACAGGACTTGAAAACTATGGCTACACCTTC. Residues: CASSHHSATGLENYGYTF.

This clonotype came up many times. This sequence joins TRBV20-1 and TRBJ2-6; D not certain. This CDR3 contains 18 residues. Germline V gives CDR1 DFQATT, CDR2 SNEGSKA (reference sequence). V was cut by 0 bases and J by 0 bases, with 15 bases left in between. The CDR3 protein is CSARDPPPTSSGANVLTF. The CDR3 coding sequence is TGCAGTGCTAGAGATCCCCCACCGACGTCCTCTGGGGCCAACGTCCTGACTTTC.

This clonotype was detected many times. The chain uses TRBV12-3 or TRBV12-4 and TRBJ2-1, with TRBD1 matching over 7 bases. The CDR3 extends over 14 amino acids. The ends lost 7 bases at V and 1 base at J; junction bases unmatched: 4. The CDR3 reads CASTPGQSYNEQFF. DNA for the CDR3: TGTGCCAGCACCCCGGGACAGTCCTACAATGAGCAGTTCTTC.

The sample holds many counts of this clonotype. The rearrangement joins TRBV20-1 to TRBJ1-2, with TRBD1 as a possible D gene (5 bases). The CDR3 is made up of 13 amino acids. From germline, CDR1 is DFQATT and CDR2 SNEGSKA (reference sequence). Trimming shortened V by 3 bases and J by 2 bases, and 10 bases separated the two germline ends. The CDR3 reads CSASRGVNYGYTF. The CDR3 nucleotides are TGCAGTGCTAGTCGGGGGGTAAACTATGGCTACACCTTC.